This T cell receptor beta chain stems from a study of cytomegalovirus exposure and HLA in healthy donors. Overall study: Samples from HLA-typed donors yielded about 86 million unique TCRs in an early data release.

Primers included in the PCR were 60 Vbeta and 13 Jbeta primers. This table comes from immunoSEQ multiplex PCR, and its TCRdb copy is limited to in-frame clones, with some not included. The profile shows approximately 190,000 clones, approximately 78% of them singletons. Details on this clone: The antigen is not known.

Overall study results and limits: In vitro work confirmed that three CMV-associated chains recognize CMV antigens. The listing of roughly 160 TCR beta chains classed them as cytomegalovirus-associated. Accounts indicate the classifier identified cytomegalovirus status with strong specificity and sensitivity.

The TCR sequence derives from a woman aged 18 to 35 in good health and CMV-seronegative. Input material: PBMCs.

The CDR3 spells CATQRPPGFGNQPQHF. CDR3 coding DNA: TGTGCCACTCAACGGCCTCCGGGATTTGGCAATCAGCCCCAGCATTTT. V and J are TRBV2 and TRBJ1-5; D gene uncertain. This CDR3 is 16 amino acids long. Trimming removed 10 bases at V and 2 bases at J, with 21 bases between. The germline V gene has CDR1 SNHLY and CDR2 FYNNEI. The full variable domain, with the rest looked up from reference TRBV2 and TRBJ1-5, is EPEVTQTPSHQVTQMGQEVILRCVPISNHLYFYWYRQILGQKVEFLVSFYNNEISEKSEIFDDQFSVERPDGSNFTLKIRSTKLEDSAMYFCATQRPPGFGNQPQHFGDGTRLSIL.